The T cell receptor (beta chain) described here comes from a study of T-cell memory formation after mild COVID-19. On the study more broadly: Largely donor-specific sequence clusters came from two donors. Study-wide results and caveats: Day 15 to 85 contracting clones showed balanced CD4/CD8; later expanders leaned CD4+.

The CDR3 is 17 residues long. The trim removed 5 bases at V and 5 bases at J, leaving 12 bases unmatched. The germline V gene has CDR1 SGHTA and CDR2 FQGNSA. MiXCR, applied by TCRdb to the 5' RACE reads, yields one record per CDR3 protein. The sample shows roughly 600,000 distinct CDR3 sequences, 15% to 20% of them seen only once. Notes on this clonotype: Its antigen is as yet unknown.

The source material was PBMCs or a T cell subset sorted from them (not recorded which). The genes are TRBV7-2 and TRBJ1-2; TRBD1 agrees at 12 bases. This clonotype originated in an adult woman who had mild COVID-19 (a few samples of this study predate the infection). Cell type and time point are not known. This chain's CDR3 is CASSKRLGTGGDYGYTF. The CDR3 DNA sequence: TGTGCCAGCAGCAAACGTTTGGGGACAGGGGGCGATTATGGCTACACCTTC.